What follows are 23 T cell receptor beta chains derived from one specimen sequenced in a study of regulatory T cells in long-lasting Graves disease. The sample's time point: newly diagnosed GD, antithyroid drugs for less than 3 months. There was RNA extracted from PBMCs, and the TCR library was made from it. According to the study, TCR beta libraries were built with iRepertoire HTBI primers and CDR3-region Arm-PCR. One entry per CDR3 protein, called by TCRdb with MiXCR from the multiplex PCR reads. Among over 500,000 distinct CDR3 sequences listed, approximately 16% were seen once. The same sample was also studied in work on T cells in Graves' hyperthyroidism and ophthalmopathy.

Here the sequenced sample was peripheral blood mononuclear cells (PBMCs), taken at new diagnosis, from a patient treated with antithyroid drugs. These receptors were taken from a man aged 18-30 years with Graves disease.

The V call is TRBV20-1, the J call TRBJ2-3; D not certain. Between the trimmed V and J ends, which lost 6 bases and 3 bases, there was a span of 16 bases. The CDR3 extends over 14 amino acids. Per the germline V gene, CDR1 is DFQATT and CDR2 is SNEGSKA (reference sequence). Here the CDR3 DNA reads TGCAGTGCAAATGCGCCGCCCCGGACAGATACGCAGTATTTT. This gives the protein CSANAPPRTDTQYF.

This clonotype was detected only a few times. The chain couples TRBV7-9 to TRBJ2-7, with D perhaps TRBD2 (5 bases). The CDR3 runs 16 residues. V was cut by 1 base and J by 7 bases, with 20 bases left in between. The germline V gene encodes CDR1 SEHNR and CDR2 FQNEAQ (reference sequence). The CDR3 DNA is TGTGCCAGCAGCTTAGATCCATTCGGCGGGTCGCGGGAGCAGTACTTC. It yields the protein CASSLDPFGGSREQYF.

The rearrangement uses TRBV24-1 and TRBJ2-2, with 7 bases that match TRBD1. CDR3 length: 16 residues. Germline trimming cut 4 bases from V and 4 bases from J; bases unmatched to any gene: 8. Per the germline V gene, CDR1 is KGHDR and CDR2 is SFDVKD. The CDR3 DNA reads as TGTGCCACCAGTGACCCCGGGACAGCAATCACCGGGGAGCTGTTTTTT. It encodes CATSDPGTAITGELFF.

The chain links TRBV5-1 to TRBJ2-1; 7 bases match TRBD2. Germline lookup yields CDR1 SGHRS and CDR2 YFSETQ. J was trimmed by 6 bases and V by 2 bases; bases with no gene match: 11. The CDR3 contains 16 residues. This CDR3 is CASSFIGGSTINEQFF. The CDR3 bases are TGCGCCAGCAGCTTTATCGGCGGGAGTACCATCAATGAGCAGTTCTTC. Together with reference TRBV5-1 and TRBJ2-1, the CDR3 gives the full variable domain: KAGVTQTPRYLIKTRGQQVTLSCSPISGHRSVSWYQQTPGQGLQFLFEYFSETQRNKGNFPGRFSGRQFSNSRSEMNVSTLELGDSALYLCASSFIGGSTINEQFFGPGTRLTVL.

In this sample, this clonotype turned up many times. V gene TRBV11-2 combines with J gene TRBJ2-7, with 10 bases fitting TRBD1. From germline, CDR1 is SGHAT and CDR2 FQNNGV. This CDR3 region has 18 residues. V lost 0 bases to trimming and J lost 4 bases; unmatched junction nucleotides: 12. CDR3 bases: TGTGCCAGCAGCTTAGATACGGGACAGGGGAGGTTTGGTTACGAGCAGTACTTC. Translating it yields CASSLDTGQGRFGYEQYF.

The chain is built from TRBV28 and TRBJ2-7; TRBD2 aligns across 12 bases. V shed 5 bases and J 0 bases; nucleotides not matched to a gene: 8. The CDR3 spans 17 residues. Per germline, CDR1 MDHEN and CDR2 SYDVKM. CDR3 region: CASSQIWTSGNSYEQYF. DNA for the CDR3: TGTGCCAGCAGTCAGATCTGGACTAGCGGGAACTCCTACGAGCAGTACTTC. The full variable domain, in which reference TRBV28 and TRBJ2-7 provide the parts outside the CDR3, is DVKVTQSSRYLVKRTGEKVFLECVQDMDHENMFWYRQDPGLGLRLIYFSYDVKMKEKGDIPEGYSVSREKKERFSLILESASTNQTSMYLCASSQIWTSGNSYEQYFGPGTRLTVT.

This clonotype was counted many times. V usage is TRBV28 and J usage is TRBJ2-7, with D perhaps being TRBD1 or TRBD2 (6 bases each). The germline gives CDR1 MDHEN, CDR2 SYDVKM. V was pared by 5 bases and J by 5 bases, with 13 bases between. CDR3 length: 13 amino acids. CDR3 sequence: CASSTQGRNEQYF. CDR3 nucleotides: TGTGCCAGCAGTACCCAGGGGAGGAACGAGCAGTACTTC.

V is TRBV12-3 or TRBV12-4 and J is TRBJ2-3; D is uncertain. V lost 3 bases, J lost 10 bases, and 11 bases lay in between. The CDR3 runs 12 residues. The CDR3 loop is CASSLATRSQYF. CDR3 bases: TGTGCCAGCAGTTTGGCCACTCGATCGCAGTATTTT.

V and J are TRBV4-1 and TRBJ1-5; possible D gene TRBD1, 6 bases. The CDR3 extends over 16 amino acids. V lost 1 base and J 1 base, leaving 11 bases between the germline ends. Germline V gene data show CDR1 as MGHRA and CDR2 as YSYEKL. CDR3 coding DNA: TGCGCCAGCAGCCAAGTAAGGGGGGCCAGCAATCAGCCCCAGCATTTT. Translated, it gives CASSQVRGASNQPQHF.

CDR3 region: CASSSGDRDSRKLFF. DNA of the CDR3: TGCGCCAGCAGCTCGGGGGACAGGGATTCCAGAAAACTGTTTTTT. The J gene is TRBJ1-4, the V gene TRBV5-1; TRBD1 matches at 9 bases. The CDR3 is 15 residues long. Germline V gives CDR1 SGHRS, CDR2 YFSETQ. With 3 bases clipped from V and 10 bases from J, the junction kept 10 bases outside the gene matches.

On this clonotype itself: A much larger clone differs by one base, so this may be a read error. CDR3 sequence: CASSLSEDAEQYF. CDR3 nucleotide sequence: TGTGCCAGCAGCTTATCAGAGGATGCCGAGCAGTACTTC. The rearrangement joins TRBV11-2 to TRBJ2-7; no definite D call. This CDR3 spans 13 amino acids. CDR1 SGHAT and CDR2 FQNNGV come from the germline V gene. The V gene lost 2 bases and the J gene lost 6 bases, with 11 bases spanning the gap.

On this clonotype: Since a much larger clone is just one base distant, this may be a read error. This chain uses TRBV18 with TRBJ1-2, with D possibly matching TRBD1 (5 bases). CDR3 length equals 15 residues. Germline CDR1 reads KGHSH; CDR2 reads LQKENI. CDR3 nucleotide sequence: TGTGCCAGCCCACCAGGAGCAGGGCAAGGCGGTGGCTACACCTTC. It encodes CASPPGAGQGGGYTF.

V and J are TRBV7-9 and TRBJ2-1, with D perhaps assigned TRBD1 or TRBD2 (6 bases each). CDR1 and CDR2 from the germline V gene are SEHNR and FQNEAQ (reference sequence). V was pared by 6 bases and J by 5 bases, with 23 bases between. There are 17 residues in the CDR3. The CDR3 DNA sequence: TGTGCCAGCAGGACTAGACCGCGGGACAAAACGGACAATGAGCAGTTCTTC. Amino acids: CASRTRPRDKTDNEQFF.

In its sample, this clonotype was seen a few times. The chain is built from TRBV5-1 and TRBJ2-3; unclear D gene. CDR3 length: 15 amino acids. CDR1 is SGHRS, CDR2 YFSETQ, per germline. Trimming shortened V by 4 bases and J by 0 bases, and 12 bases separated the two germline ends. The DNA of the CDR3 is TGCGCCAGCAGCCCCGCGGCAGCTAGCACAGATACGCAGTATTTT. Its protein is CASSPAAASTDTQYF.

At least ten counts were recorded for this clonotype. The V and J genes are TRBV28 and TRBJ1-5, with 10 bases identical to TRBD1. This CDR3 is built from 17 residues. CDR1 is MDHEN and CDR2 is SYDVKM in the germline V gene. V trimming: 5 bases; J trimming: 2 bases; junction bases outside the gene matches: 9. The CDR3 coding sequence is TGTGCCAGCAGTCCTCCTAGACAGGGGGCCGGCAATCAGCCCCAGCATTTT. This sequence encodes CASSPPRQGAGNQPQHF.

The chain carries TRBV4-1 and TRBJ1-1, with 10 bases that match TRBD1. Trimming took 4 bases from V and 5 from J; bases not matched to a gene: 10. This CDR3 is built from 16 residues. Germline V gene sequence: CDR1 MGHRA, CDR2 YSYEKL. CDR3 in DNA: TGCGCCAGCAGCCTCCCTCCGGGACAGGGGCTTACTGAAGCTTTCTTT. It is translated as CASSLPPGQGLTEAFF.

This clonotype occurred many times. CDR3 region: CASSFRRGGTDTQYF. In DNA, the CDR3 is TGTGCCAGCAGTTTTAGGCGGGGGGGCACAGATACGCAGTATTTT. V is TRBV28 and J is TRBJ2-3; 8 nucleotides align to TRBD2. Germline CDR1 MDHEN, CDR2 SYDVKM. The length of the CDR3 is 15 residues. V lost 3 bases and J lost 1; bases outside the gene matches: 3.

The table lists this clonotype with a few counts. V is TRBV7-9 and J is TRBJ2-1, with 10 positions matching TRBD2. The length of the CDR3 is 17 residues. The V segment lost 4 bases and the J segment 2 bases; nucleotides outside the gene matches: 8. The germline CDR1 and CDR2 sequences are SEHNR and FQNEAQ (reference sequence). CDR3: CASSSRTSGRTYNEQFF. CDR3 coding DNA: TGTGCCAGCAGCTCCAGGACTAGCGGACGTACCTACAATGAGCAGTTCTTC.

This clonotype was counted at least ten times. The genes are TRBV7-9 and TRBJ2-5; D is unclear. Trimming took off 0 bases at V and 2 bases at J, with 10 bases between the two ends. CDR3 length: 15 residues. Germline loops: CDR1 SEHNR, CDR2 FQNEAQ (reference sequence). CDR3 amino acids: CASSLALGQQETQYF. DNA of the CDR3: TGTGCCAGCAGCTTAGCGTTGGGTCAGCAAGAGACCCAGTACTTC.

This clonotype was picked up many times. The chain carries TRBV3-1 and TRBJ1-1; D gene ambiguous. Deletions cut 0 bases from V and 0 bases from J, with 5 bases between. The CDR3 covers 14 residues. From germline, CDR1 is LGHDT and CDR2 YNNKEL (reference sequence). CDR3 DNA sequence: TGTGCCAGCAGCCAAGATTGGGTGAACACTGAAGCTTTCTTT. Translated: CASSQDWVNTEAFF. Full variable domain (rest looked up from reference TRBV3-1 and TRBJ1-1): DTAVSQTPKYLVTQMGNDKSIKCEQNLGHDTMYWYKQDSKKFLKIMFSYNNKELIINETVPNRFSPKSPDKAHLNLHINSLELGDSAVYFCASSQDWVNTEAFFGQGTRLTVV.

This clonotype was seen ten or more times. This CDR3 is CASSLAGVSETQYF. The CDR3 bases are TGTGCCAGCAGCCTTGCCGGGGTGAGCGAGACCCAGTACTTC. The rearrangement joins TRBV7-2 to TRBJ2-5; possibly TRBD2 for D (5 bases). V shed 5 bases and J shed 5 bases, with 15 bases lying between them. Germline assignment: CDR1 SGHTA and CDR2 FQGNSA. The CDR3 is 14 amino acids.

This clonotype was seen more than once but under ten times. This sequence joins TRBV29-1 and TRBJ2-1; tentatively, D is TRBD1 or TRBD2 (5 bases each). The CDR3 loop spans 12 amino acids. V was shortened by 7 bases and J by 5 bases, with 12 bases between the two germline ends. In germline, CDR1 is SQVTM, CDR2 ANQGSEA. This chain's CDR3 is CSGARDHNEQFF. The CDR3 region has the DNA TGCAGCGGGGCCCGGGACCACAATGAGCAGTTCTTC.

The V call is TRBV7-9, the J call TRBJ2-7; D gene unclear. CDR3 length: 15 residues. Germline-derived CDR1 and CDR2 are SEHNR and FQNEAQ (reference sequence). V dropped 5 bases and J dropped 2 bases, with 16 bases sitting between them. The chain's CDR3 is CASSRDLGRTYEQYF. The CDR3 coding sequence is TGTGCCAGCAGCAGAGATCTTGGCAGGACCTACGAGCAGTACTTC.